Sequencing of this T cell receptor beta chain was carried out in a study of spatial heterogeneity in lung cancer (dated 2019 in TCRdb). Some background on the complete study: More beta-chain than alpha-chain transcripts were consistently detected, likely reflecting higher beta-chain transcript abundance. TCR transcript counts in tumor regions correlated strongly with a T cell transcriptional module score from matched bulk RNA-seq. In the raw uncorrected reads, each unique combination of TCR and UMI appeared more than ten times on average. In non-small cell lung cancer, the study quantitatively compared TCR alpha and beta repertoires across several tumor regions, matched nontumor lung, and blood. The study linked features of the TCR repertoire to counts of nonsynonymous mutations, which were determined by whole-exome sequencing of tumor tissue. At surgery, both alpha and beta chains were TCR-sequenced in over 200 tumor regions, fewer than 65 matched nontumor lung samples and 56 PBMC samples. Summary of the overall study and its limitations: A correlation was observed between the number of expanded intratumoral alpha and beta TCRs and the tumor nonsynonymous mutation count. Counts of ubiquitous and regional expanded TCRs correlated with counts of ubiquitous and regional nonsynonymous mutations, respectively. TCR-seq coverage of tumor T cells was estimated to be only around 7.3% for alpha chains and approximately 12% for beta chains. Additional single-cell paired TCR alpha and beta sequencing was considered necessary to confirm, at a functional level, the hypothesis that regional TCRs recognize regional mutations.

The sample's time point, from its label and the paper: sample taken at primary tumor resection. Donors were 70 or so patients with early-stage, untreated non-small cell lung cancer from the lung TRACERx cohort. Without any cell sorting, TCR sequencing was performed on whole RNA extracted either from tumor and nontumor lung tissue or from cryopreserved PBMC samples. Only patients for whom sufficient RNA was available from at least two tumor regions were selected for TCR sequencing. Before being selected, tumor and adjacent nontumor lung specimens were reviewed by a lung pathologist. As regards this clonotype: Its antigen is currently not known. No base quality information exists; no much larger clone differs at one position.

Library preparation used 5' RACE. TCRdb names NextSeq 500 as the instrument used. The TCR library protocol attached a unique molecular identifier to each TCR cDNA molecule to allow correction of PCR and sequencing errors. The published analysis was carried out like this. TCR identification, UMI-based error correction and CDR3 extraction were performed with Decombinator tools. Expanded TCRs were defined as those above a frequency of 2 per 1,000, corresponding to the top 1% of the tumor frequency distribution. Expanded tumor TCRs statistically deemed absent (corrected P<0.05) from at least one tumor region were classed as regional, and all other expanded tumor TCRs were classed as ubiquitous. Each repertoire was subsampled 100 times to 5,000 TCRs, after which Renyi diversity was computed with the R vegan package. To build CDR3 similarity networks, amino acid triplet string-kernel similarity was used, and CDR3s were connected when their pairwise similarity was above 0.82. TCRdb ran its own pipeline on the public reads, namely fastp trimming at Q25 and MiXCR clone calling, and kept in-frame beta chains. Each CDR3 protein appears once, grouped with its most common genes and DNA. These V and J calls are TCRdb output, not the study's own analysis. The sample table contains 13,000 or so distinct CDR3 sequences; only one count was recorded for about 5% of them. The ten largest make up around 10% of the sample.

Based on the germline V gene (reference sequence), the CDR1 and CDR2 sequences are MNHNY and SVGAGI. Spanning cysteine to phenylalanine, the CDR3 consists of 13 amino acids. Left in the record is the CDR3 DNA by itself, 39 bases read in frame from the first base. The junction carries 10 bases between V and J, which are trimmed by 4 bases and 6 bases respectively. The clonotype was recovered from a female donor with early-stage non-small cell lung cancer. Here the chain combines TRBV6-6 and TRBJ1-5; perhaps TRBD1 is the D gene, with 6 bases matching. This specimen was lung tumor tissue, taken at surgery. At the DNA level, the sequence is TGTGCCAGCAGTTCGGGGGCTGGTCAGCCCCAGCATTTT. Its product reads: CASSSGAGQPQHF.